The subject of this entry is one TCR beta chain. The V gene end was trimmed by 7 bases and the J gene end by 5 bases; junction bases not matched to a gene: 15. CDR1 and CDR2 (germline): MDHEN, SYDVKM. The CDR3 consists of 18 residues. The record originates from a study of shared clonotypes between healthy human individuals. Measured with immunoSEQ multiplex PCR; TCRdb has only the in-frame clones, and not every one. The data hold some 360,000 clones, with roughly 70% observed a single time. This TCR came from a man between 25 and 39 years old in good health. The chain couples TRBV28 to TRBJ2-5; 14 bases agree with TRBD2. Specimen: memory CD4+ T cells sorted from blood. Regarding subset: CD45RA-negative fraction. The CDR3 loop reads CASKRPGTSGGFGETQYF. DNA for the CDR3: TGTGCCAGCAAACGGCCAGGGACTAGCGGGGGCTTTGGCGAGACCCAGTACTTC. The whole variable domain, filled in from reference TRBV28 and TRBJ2-5, reads DVKVTQSSRYLVKRTGEKVFLECVQDMDHENMFWYRQDPGLGLRLIYFSYDVKMKEKGDIPEGYSVSREKKERFSLILESASTNQTSMYLCASKRPGTSGGFGETQYFGPGTRLLVL.